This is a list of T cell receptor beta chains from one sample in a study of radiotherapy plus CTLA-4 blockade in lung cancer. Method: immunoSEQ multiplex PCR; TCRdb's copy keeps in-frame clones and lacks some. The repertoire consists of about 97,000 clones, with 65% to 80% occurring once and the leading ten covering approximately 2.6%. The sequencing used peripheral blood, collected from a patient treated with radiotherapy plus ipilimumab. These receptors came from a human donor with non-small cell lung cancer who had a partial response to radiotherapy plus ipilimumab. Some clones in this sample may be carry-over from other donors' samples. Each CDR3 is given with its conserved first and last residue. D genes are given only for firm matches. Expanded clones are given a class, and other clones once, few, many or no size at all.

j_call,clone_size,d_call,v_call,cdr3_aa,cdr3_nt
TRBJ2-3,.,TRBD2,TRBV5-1,CASKAGLAAHTQYF,TGCGCCAGCAAGGCGGGACTAGCGGCACATACGCAGTATTTT
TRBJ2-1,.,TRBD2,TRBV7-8,CASSSPGLAGGLSYNEQFF,TGTGCCAGCAGCTCCCCGGGACTAGCGGGAGGGCTCTCCTACAATGAGCAGTTCTTC
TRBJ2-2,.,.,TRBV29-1,CSVGGANTGELFF,TGCAGCGTTGGGGGCGCGAACACCGGGGAGCTGTTTTTT
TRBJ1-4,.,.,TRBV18,CASSLREVNEKLFF,TGTGCCAGCTCACTGCGGGAGGTGAATGAAAAACTGTTTTTT
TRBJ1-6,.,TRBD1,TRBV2,CASSGGQGYSPLHF,TGTGCCAGCAGTGGTGGACAGGGCTATTCACCCCTCCACTTT
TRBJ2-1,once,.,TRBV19,CASSRMTHNEQFF,TGTGCCAGTAGTCGGATGACTCACAATGAGCAGTTCTTC
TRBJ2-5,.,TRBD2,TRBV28,CASSLGGGAWETQYF,TGTGCCAGCAGTTTGGGCGGGGGGGCCTGGGAGACCCAGTACTTC
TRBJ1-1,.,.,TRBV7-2,CASRSWGRRNTEAFF,TGTGCCAGCAGATCCTGGGGGAGGCGGAACACTGAAGCTTTCTTT
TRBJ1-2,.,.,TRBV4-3,CASSQEYARRNYGYTF,TGCGCCAGCAGCCAAGAGTACGCACGGCGGAACTATGGCTACACCTTC
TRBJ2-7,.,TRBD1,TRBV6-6,CASSVRDRNTGQYF,TGTGCCAGCAGTGTCCGGGACAGGAATACGGGACAGTACTTC
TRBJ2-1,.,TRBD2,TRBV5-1,CASSLAAAGGGNEQFF,TGCGCCAGCAGCTTGGCCGCAGCGGGAGGAGGCAATGAGCAGTTCTTC
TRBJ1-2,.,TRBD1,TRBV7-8,CASSASGQGYYGYTF,TGTGCCAGCAGCGCAAGCGGACAGGGCTACTATGGCTACACCTTC
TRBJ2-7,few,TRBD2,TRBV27,CASMRLAGTYEQYF,TGTGCCAGCATGAGACTAGCGGGGACCTACGAGCAGTACTTC
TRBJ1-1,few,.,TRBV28,CASSRTRGYLTEAFF,TGTGCCAGCAGCCGGACAAGGGGTTATCTTACTGAAGCTTTCTTT
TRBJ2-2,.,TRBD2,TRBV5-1,CASSVTSGRYTGELFF,TGCGCCAGCAGCGTGACTAGCGGGAGGTACACCGGGGAGCTGTTTTTT
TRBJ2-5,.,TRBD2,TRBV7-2,CASSWGLAGETQYF,TGTGCCAGCAGCTGGGGACTAGCCGGAGAGACCCAGTACTTC
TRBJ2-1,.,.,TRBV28,CASSFEGTGHYNEQFF,TGTGCCAGCAGTTTTGAAGGGACTGGACATTACAATGAGCAGTTCTTC
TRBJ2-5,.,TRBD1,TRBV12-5,CASGRPTGGFGETQYF,TGTGCTAGTGGTCGCCCGACAGGGGGCTTCGGGGAGACCCAGTACTTC
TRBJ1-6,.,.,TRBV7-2,CASSFGGDNSPLHF,TGTGCCAGCAGCTTTGGCGGAGATAATTCACCCCTCCACTTT
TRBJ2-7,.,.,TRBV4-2,CASTATGESYEQYF,TGTGCCAGCACCGCGACAGGAGAATCCTACGAGCAGTACTTC
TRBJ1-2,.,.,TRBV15,CATSKTGYGYTF,TGTGCCACCAGCAAGACGGGCTATGGCTACACCTTC
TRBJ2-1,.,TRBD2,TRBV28,CASSLLASGSSYNEQFF,TGTGCCAGCAGTTTACTGGCTAGCGGGAGTTCTTACAATGAGCAGTTCTTC
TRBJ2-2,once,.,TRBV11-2,CASQLNEVGELFF,TGTGCCAGCCAGCTCAACGAGGTTGGGGAGCTGTTTTTT
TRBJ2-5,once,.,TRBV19,CASSIGGSAEQETQYF,TGTGCCAGTAGTATAGGTGGCAGCGCAGAGCAAGAGACCCAGTACTTC
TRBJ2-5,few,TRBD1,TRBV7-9,CASSEGQGFETQYF,TGTGCCAGCAGCGAGGGACAGGGTTTTGAGACCCAGTACTTC
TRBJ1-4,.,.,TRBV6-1,CASYEAGVGEKLFF,TGTGCCAGCTATGAGGCGGGGGTAGGGGAAAAACTGTTTTTT
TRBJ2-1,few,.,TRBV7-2,CASSTRDTYEQFF,TGTGCCAGCAGCACCCGGGACACCTATGAGCAGTTCTTC
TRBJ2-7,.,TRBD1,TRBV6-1,CASSQGQGLEQYF,TGTGCCAGCAGTCAAGGACAGGGCCTAGAGCAGTACTTC
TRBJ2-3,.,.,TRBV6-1,CASSVDSYTQYF,TGTGCCAGCAGCGTGGACTCTTATACGCAGTATTTT
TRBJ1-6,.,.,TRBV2,CASSEGRLWNSPLHF,TGTGCCAGCAGTGAAGGGAGGCTGTGGAATTCACCCCTCCACTTT
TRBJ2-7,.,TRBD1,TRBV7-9,CASSPRDSSSEQYF,TGTGCCAGCAGCCCTAGGGACAGTTCTTCCGAGCAGTACTTC
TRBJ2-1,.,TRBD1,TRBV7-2,CASALGQGAYNEQFF,TGTGCCAGCGCATTGGGACAGGGCGCCTACAATGAGCAGTTCTTC
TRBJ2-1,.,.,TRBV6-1,CASSLEYNEQFF,TGTGCCAGCAGTCTGGAGTACAATGAGCAGTTCTTC
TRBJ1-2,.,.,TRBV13,CASSLGQLYGYTF,TGTGCCAGCAGCCTCGGACAGCTCTATGGCTACACCTTC
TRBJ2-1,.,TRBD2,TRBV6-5,CASKTGTSGVNEQFF,TGTGCCAGCAAGACCGGGACTAGCGGAGTGAATGAGCAGTTCTTC
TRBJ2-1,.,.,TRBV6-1,CASRDPTGTYNEQFF,TGTGCCAGCAGGGACCCGACGGGAACCTACAATGAGCAGTTCTTC
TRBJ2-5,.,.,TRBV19,CASRPTGQSQETQYF,TGTGCCAGTAGGCCGACAGGACAATCACAAGAGACCCAGTACTTC
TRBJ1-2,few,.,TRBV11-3,CASSLEGRGANYGYTF,TGTGCCAGCAGCTTAGAAGGCAGGGGCGCTAACTATGGCTACACCTTC
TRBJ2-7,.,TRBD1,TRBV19,CASSIGQGGYNEQYF,TGTGCCAGTAGTATTGGACAGGGTGGGTATAACGAGCAGTACTTC
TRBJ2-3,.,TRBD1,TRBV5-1,CASSVGQGTDTQYF,TGCGCCAGCAGCGTTGGACAGGGTACAGATACGCAGTATTTT
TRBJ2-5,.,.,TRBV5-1,CASSLEALEAQYF,TGCGCCAGCAGCTTGGAGGCGTTGGAGGCCCAGTACTTC
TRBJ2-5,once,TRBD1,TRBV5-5,CASSWTGETQYF,TGTGCCAGCAGCTGGACAGGAGAGACCCAGTACTTC
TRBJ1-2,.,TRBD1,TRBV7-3,CASSATGRSGYGYTF,TGTGCCAGCAGCGCGACAGGGCGGAGTGGCTATGGCTACACCTTC
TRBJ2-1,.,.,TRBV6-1,CASSEVGATNEQFF,TGTGCCAGCAGTGAGGTAGGGGCAACGAATGAGCAGTTCTTC